This is a list of T cell receptor beta chains from one sample in a study of technical replicates of blood from a few donors. Data came from immunoSEQ multiplex PCR; TCRdb stores just in-frame clones and leaves some out. This table has tens of thousands of clones, roughly 94% appearing once. Sequenced sample: T cells isolated from PBMCs. These receptors were obtained from a human donor in good health. Each CDR3 is given with its conserved first and last residue. A D gene is named only where the DNA matches it firmly. Rows may omit the clone size; those that give it use once, few, many or a size class.

>TRBV19|-|-|TRBJ1-1
CASSSWQMNTEAFF
TGTGCCAGTAGTTCATGGCAGATGAACACTGAAGCTTTCTTT
>TRBV27|-|-|TRBJ2-7
CASSFGGSYEQYF
TGTGCCAGCAGTTTTGGCGGGTCCTACGAGCAGTACTTC
>TRBV10-1|-|TRBD2|TRBJ2-7
CASSPGLDYEQYF
TGCGCCAGCAGTCCAGGACTAGACTACGAGCAGTACTTC
>TRBV5-1|-|-|TRBJ2-3
CASSLEVAGMTRIKDGQGLDTQYF
TGCGCCAGCAGCTTGGAGGTAGCCGGTATGACCCGAATAAAAGACGGCCAGGGGTTAGATACGCAGTATTTT
>TRBV7-9|-|TRBD2|TRBJ2-3
CASRALGGESPSSTDTQYF
TGTGCCAGCCGCGCCTTGGGGGGGGAGAGCCCCTCTAGCACAGATACGCAGTATTTT
>TRBV5-1|-|TRBD2|TRBJ2-2
CASSPGLARTGELFF
TGCGCCAGCAGCCCGGGACTAGCGCGCACCGGGGAGCTGTTTTTT
>TRBV10-3|few|TRBD1|TRBJ1-4
CAISEGGTGQWNEKLFF
TGTGCCATCAGTGAGGGGGGGACAGGCCAGTGGAATGAAAAACTGTTTTTT
>TRBV7-9|-|-|TRBJ2-1
CASSLTAARGADEQFF
TGTGCCAGCAGCTTGACTGCGGCCAGGGGGGCAGATGAGCAGTTCTTC
>TRBV5-1|-|-|TRBJ1-5
CASSKTGSLDQPQHF
TGCGCCAGCTCCAAGACGGGGAGTTTGGATCAGCCCCAGCATTTT
>TRBV2|-|TRBD2|TRBJ2-2
CASRGLAGVNTGELFF
TGTGCCAGCAGAGGACTAGCGGGGGTGAACACCGGGGAGCTGTTTTTT
>TRBV9|-|TRBD1|TRBJ1-5
CASSVATGQGWPQHF
TGTGCCAGCAGCGTAGCTACGGGACAGGGGTGGCCCCAGCATTTT
>TRBV4-2|-|TRBD1|TRBJ1-1
CASSLWDSNTEAFF
TGTGCCAGCAGCCTTTGGGACAGCAACACTGAAGCTTTCTTT
>TRBV7-9|-|TRBD2|TRBJ2-1
CASSPVGSGIYNEQFF
TGTGCCAGCAGCCCCGTTGGTAGCGGGATCTACAATGAGCAGTTCTTC
>TRBV30|-|-|TRBJ2-7
CAWNGGAPRRYEQYF
TGTGCCTGGAATGGGGGCGCTCCCAGAAGATACGAGCAGTACTTC
>TRBV5-1|once|TRBD2|TRBJ2-1
CASSLELAGNEQFF
TGCGCCAGCAGCTTGGAACTAGCGGGAAATGAGCAGTTCTTC
>TRBV5-1|-|TRBD2|TRBJ2-2
CASSLAGGGPGELFF
TGCGCCAGCAGCTTGGCCGGCGGGGGACCCGGGGAGCTGTTTTTT
>TRBV2|-|-|TRBJ2-1
CASSASSSLYFGEQFF
TGTGCCAGCAGTGCTTCTAGCTCCCTGTATTTTGGTGAGCAGTTCTTC
>TRBV5-4|-|-|TRBJ2-4
CASSSRFGQNIQYF
TGTGCCAGCAGCTCCCGATTTGGCCAAAACATTCAGTACTTC
>TRBV6-5|-|-|TRBJ1-2
CASSYSFDFEGYTF
TGTGCCAGCAGTTACTCGTTCGACTTCGAGGGCTACACCTTC
>TRBV4-1|-|-|TRBJ1-1
CASSLQPQASGAEAFF
TGCGCCAGCAGCTTACAACCCCAGGCGAGCGGCGCTGAAGCTTTCTTT
>TRBV7-9|-|TRBD2|TRBJ2-1
CASSRPFSGSSYNEQFF
TGTGCCAGCAGCCGACCCTTTAGCGGGAGCTCCTACAATGAGCAGTTCTTC
>TRBV5-4|-|TRBD1|TRBJ2-7
CASSLGGDRAYEQYF
TGTGCCAGCAGCTTGGGGGGGGACAGGGCCTACGAGCAGTACTTC
>TRBV5-1|-|TRBD2|TRBJ2-5
CASSLTSGRETQYF
TGCGCCAGCAGCTTGACTAGCGGGAGGGAGACCCAGTACTTC
>TRBV5-6|-|TRBD1|TRBJ1-2
CASSLAGGHNYGYTF
TGTGCCAGCAGCTTGGCAGGGGGGCATAACTATGGCTACACCTTC
>TRBV4-1|-|-|TRBJ1-4
CASSQDYSAGTNEKLFF
TGCGCCAGCAGCCAAGATTATAGTGCAGGAACTAATGAAAAACTGTTTTTT
>TRBV4-1|-|-|TRBJ2-1
CASSPGALHNEQFF
TGCGCCAGCAGCCCAGGGGCTCTACACAATGAGCAGTTCTTC
>TRBV10-2|-|-|TRBJ1-3
CASSESGLGNTIYF
TGCGCCAGCAGTGAGTCGGGACTTGGAAACACCATATATTTT
>TRBV5-4|-|-|TRBJ2-3
CASSLGVRTGSTDTQYF
TGTGCCAGCAGCTTGGGGGTCCGCACAGGAAGCACAGATACGCAGTATTTT
>TRBV7-9|once|-|TRBJ2-1
CASSLDVLHNNEQFF
TGTGCCAGCAGCTTAGATGTTTTACATAACAATGAGCAGTTCTTC
>TRBV11-3|-|TRBD2|TRBJ2-7
CASSLGLAGPYEQYF
TGTGCCAGCAGCCTCGGACTAGCGGGGCCCTACGAGCAGTACTTC
>TRBV5-1|-|-|TRBJ1-4
CASMRGGAADEKLFF
TGCGCCAGCATGCGTGGAGGGGCAGCGGATGAAAAACTGTTTTTT